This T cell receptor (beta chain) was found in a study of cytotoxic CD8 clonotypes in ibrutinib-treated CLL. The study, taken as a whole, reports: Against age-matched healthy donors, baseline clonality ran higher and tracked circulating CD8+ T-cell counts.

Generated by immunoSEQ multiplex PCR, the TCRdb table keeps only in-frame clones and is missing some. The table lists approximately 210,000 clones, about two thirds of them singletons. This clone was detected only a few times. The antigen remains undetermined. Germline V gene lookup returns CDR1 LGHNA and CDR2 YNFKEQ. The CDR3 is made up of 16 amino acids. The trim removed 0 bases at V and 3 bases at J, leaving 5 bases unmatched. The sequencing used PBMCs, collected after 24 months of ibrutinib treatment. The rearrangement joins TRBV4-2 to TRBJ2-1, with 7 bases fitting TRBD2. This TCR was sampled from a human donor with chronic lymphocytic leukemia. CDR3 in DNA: TGTGCCAGCAGCCAAGAGACGGGAGGTTACTACAATGAGCAGTTCTTC. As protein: CASSQETGGYYNEQFF.